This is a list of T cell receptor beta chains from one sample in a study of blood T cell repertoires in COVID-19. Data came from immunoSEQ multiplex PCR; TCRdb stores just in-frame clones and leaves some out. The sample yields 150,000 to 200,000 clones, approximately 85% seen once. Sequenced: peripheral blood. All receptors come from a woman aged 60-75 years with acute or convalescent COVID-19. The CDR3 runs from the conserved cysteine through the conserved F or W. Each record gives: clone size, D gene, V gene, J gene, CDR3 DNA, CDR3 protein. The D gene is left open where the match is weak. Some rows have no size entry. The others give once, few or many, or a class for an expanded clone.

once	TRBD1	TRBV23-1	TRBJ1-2	TGCGCCAGCAGTCAATCACCGGGACAGGGATTTAACTATGGCTACACCTTC	CASSQSPGQGFNYGYTF
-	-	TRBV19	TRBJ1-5	TGTGCCAGTAGTACTGTGCACCAGGATAATCAGCCCCAGCATTTT	CASSTVHQDNQPQHF
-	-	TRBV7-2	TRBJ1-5	TGTGCCAGCAGCCCAGCCTCGGGGATGGGTAGCAATCAGCCCCAGCATTTT	CASSPASGMGSNQPQHF
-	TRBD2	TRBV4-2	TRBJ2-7	TGTGCCAGCAGCCAAGATTGGACTAGTTCCTACGAGCAGTACTTC	CASSQDWTSSYEQYF
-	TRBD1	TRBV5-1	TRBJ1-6	TGCGCCAGCAGTCAAAATCCGGGACAGGGGACCCTCCACTTT	CASSQNPGQGTLHF
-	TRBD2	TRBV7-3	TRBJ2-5	TGTGCCAGCAGCTTAATAGCGGGAGGGATAGAGACCCAGTACTTC	CASSLIAGGIETQYF
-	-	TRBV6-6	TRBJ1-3	TGTGCCAGCAGCCCCAGGGCCACTGGAAACACCATATATTTT	CASSPRATGNTIYF
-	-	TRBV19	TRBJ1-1	TGTGCCAGTAGTTTCTTAATGAACACTGAAGCTTTCTTT	CASSFLMNTEAFF
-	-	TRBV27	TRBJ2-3	TGTGCCAGCAGTCCTATCCGGGTGGGTACAGATACGCAGTATTTT	CASSPIRVGTDTQYF
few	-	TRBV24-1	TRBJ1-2	TGTGCCACCAGTGACCCAGGGCGCGAGAGAGGCTACACCTTC	CATSDPGRERGYTF
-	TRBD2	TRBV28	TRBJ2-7	TGTGCCAGCAGTTTAGTAGCGGGAGTCCACGAGCAGTACTTC	CASSLVAGVHEQYF
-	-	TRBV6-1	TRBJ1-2	TGTGCCAGCAGTGACACAAAGCTTCCCAGGGGCCTGTATGGCTACACCTTC	CASSDTKLPRGLYGYTF
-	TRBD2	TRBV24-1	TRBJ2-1	TGTGCCACCAGGCCCGCTGTGGGAGCTAGCGGGAGTGCAGATGAGCAGTTCTTC	CATRPAVGASGSADEQFF
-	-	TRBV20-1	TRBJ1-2	TGCAGTGCTCTAGGGAGAGGCTACACCTTC	CSALGRGYTF
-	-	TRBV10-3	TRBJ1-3	TGTGCCATCAGATCCCGACAGACCCTAGGAAACACCATATATTTT	CAIRSRQTLGNTIYF
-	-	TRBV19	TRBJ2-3	TGTGCCAGCGGGGGTCTGCCTAGCACAGATACGCAGTATTTT	CASGGLPSTDTQYF
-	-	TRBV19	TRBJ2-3	TGTGCCAGTAGTATCGGCCTAGGCCCAGATACGCAGTATTTT	CASSIGLGPDTQYF
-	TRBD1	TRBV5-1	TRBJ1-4	TGCGCCAGCAGCTCCGGGACAGGCAATGAAAAACTGTTTTTT	CASSSGTGNEKLFF
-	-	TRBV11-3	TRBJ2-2	TGTGCCAGCAGAGGGGGCGGGAGGACCGGGGAGCTGTTTTTT	CASRGGGRTGELFF
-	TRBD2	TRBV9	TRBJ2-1	TGTGCCAGCAGCGTAGACAGCGGGAGGTGGGATGAGCAGTTCTTC	CASSVDSGRWDEQFF
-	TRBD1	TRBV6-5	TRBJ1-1	TGTGCCAGCAAGGCCACAGGGGGCCCGAACACTGAAGCTTTCTTT	CASKATGGPNTEAFF
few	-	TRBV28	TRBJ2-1	TGTGCCAGCAGTTCCGGACAGAACTACAATGAGCAGTTCTTC	CASSSGQNYNEQFF
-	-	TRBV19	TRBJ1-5	TGTGCCAGTAGTTCGTCGGAGGGTAGCAATCAGCCCCAGCATTTT	CASSSSEGSNQPQHF
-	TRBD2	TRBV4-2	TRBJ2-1	TGTGCCAGCAGCCAGGGTGATAGCGGGGGAGACAATGAGCAGTTCTTC	CASSQGDSGGDNEQFF
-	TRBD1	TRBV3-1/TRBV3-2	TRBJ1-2	TGTGCCAGCAGCCAATCACAGGGGGCCGTTAACTATGGCTACACCTTC	CASSQSQGAVNYGYTF
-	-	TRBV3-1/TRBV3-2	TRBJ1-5	TGTGCCAGCAGCCAAGGTTATAGCAATCAGCCCCAGCATTTT	CASSQGYSNQPQHF
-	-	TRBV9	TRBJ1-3	TGTGCCAGCAGCGTAGATGCAGGCAGGGGAAACACCATATATTTT	CASSVDAGRGNTIYF
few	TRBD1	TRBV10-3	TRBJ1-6	TGTGCCATCAGTGAAGGGGACAGGGTCCACTTT	CAISEGDRVHF
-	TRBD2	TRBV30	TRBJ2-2	TGTGCCTGGTTAGCGGGGAGGGCCCCCGGGGAGCTGTTTTTT	CAWLAGRAPGELFF
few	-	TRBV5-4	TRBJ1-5	TGTGCCAGCAGCTATGGGGGGGGGAGCAATCAGCCCCAGCATTTT	CASSYGGGSNQPQHF
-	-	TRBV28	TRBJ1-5	TGTGCCAGCAGTTTACGCCAGGGCCTGAATCAGCCCCAGCATTTT	CASSLRQGLNQPQHF
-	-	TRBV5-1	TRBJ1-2	TGCGCCAGCAGCTCAAGAACTTACTATGGCTACACCTTC	CASSSRTYYGYTF
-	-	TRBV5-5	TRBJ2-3	TGTGCCAGCAGCTTAACCTACTCTCATACGCAGTATTTT	CASSLTYSHTQYF
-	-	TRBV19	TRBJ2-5	TGTGCCAGTAGTATTGACAGTTTCCAGGAGACCCAGTACTTC	CASSIDSFQETQYF
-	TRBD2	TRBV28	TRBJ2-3	TGTGCCAGCAGTGTTGCGACTAGCGGGATCACAGATACGCAGTATTTT	CASSVATSGITDTQYF
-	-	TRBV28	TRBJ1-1	TGTGCCAGCAGCGGCGACGGGGGGGGATGGACTGAAGCTTTCTTT	CASSGDGGGWTEAFF
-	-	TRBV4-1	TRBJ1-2	TGCGCCAGCAGCCAAGATCTTCAGGGAATCTATGGCTACACCTTC	CASSQDLQGIYGYTF
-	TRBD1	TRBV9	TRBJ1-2	TGTGCCAGCAGCGTACTTACAGGGGGAGGCTACACCTTC	CASSVLTGGGYTF
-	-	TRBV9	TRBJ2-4	TGTGCCAGCAGCGAGGGGCAGGGGTATGAGAACATTCAGTACTTC	CASSEGQGYENIQYF
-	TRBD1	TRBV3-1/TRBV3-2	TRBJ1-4	TGTGCCAGCAGCCAAGCCCGGGGACAGATTTTTTTT	CASSQARGQIFF
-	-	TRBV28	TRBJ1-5	TGTGCCAGCAGGGGGCATCAGCCCCAGCATTTT	CASRGHQPQHF
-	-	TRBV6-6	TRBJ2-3	TGTGCCAGCAGTTCACTCCCACCACTTAGCACAGATACGCAGTATTTT	CASSSLPPLSTDTQYF
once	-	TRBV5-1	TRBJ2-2	TGCGCCAGCAGCTTGCGAGGGGAGGACGCTTTCACCGGGGAGCTGTTTTTT	CASSLRGEDAFTGELFF
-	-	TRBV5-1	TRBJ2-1	TGCGCCAGCAGCTTTTACTTGGGGCGAAATGAGCAGTTCTTC	CASSFYLGRNEQFF
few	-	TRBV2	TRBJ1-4	TGTGCCAGCACGCGCGGGGAAAAACTGTTTTTT	CASTRGEKLFF
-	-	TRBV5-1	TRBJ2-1	TGCGCCAGCAGCTTACGGGGTGTCAATGAGCAGTTCTTC	CASSLRGVNEQFF
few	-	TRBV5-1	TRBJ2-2	TGCGCCAGCAGCCGTGGGGCGGCCACTAACACCGGGGAGCTGTTTTTT	CASSRGAATNTGELFF
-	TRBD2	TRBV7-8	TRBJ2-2	TGTGCCAGCAGCTTAGTAATTAGGGAGGGCGGGGAGCTGTTTTTT	CASSLVIREGGELFF
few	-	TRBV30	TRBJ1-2	TGTGCCTCCAGAGGAGGAGCTAACTATGGCTACACCTTC	CASRGGANYGYTF
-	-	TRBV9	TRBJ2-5	TGTGCCAGCACCAGAGGGACTGGCCCCCAAGAGACCCAGTACTTC	CASTRGTGPQETQYF
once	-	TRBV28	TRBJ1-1	TGTGCCAGCTATCGGGGGGGGAACACTGAAGCTTTCTTT	CASYRGGNTEAFF
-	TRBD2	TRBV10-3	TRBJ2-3	TGTGCCATCAGTGGTGCCCTTGGGAGGGCCGTCGCAGATACGCAGTATTTT	CAISGALGRAVADTQYF
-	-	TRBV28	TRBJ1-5	TGTGCCAGCAGTTTAATTCGCGCCGATCAGCCCCAGCATTTT	CASSLIRADQPQHF